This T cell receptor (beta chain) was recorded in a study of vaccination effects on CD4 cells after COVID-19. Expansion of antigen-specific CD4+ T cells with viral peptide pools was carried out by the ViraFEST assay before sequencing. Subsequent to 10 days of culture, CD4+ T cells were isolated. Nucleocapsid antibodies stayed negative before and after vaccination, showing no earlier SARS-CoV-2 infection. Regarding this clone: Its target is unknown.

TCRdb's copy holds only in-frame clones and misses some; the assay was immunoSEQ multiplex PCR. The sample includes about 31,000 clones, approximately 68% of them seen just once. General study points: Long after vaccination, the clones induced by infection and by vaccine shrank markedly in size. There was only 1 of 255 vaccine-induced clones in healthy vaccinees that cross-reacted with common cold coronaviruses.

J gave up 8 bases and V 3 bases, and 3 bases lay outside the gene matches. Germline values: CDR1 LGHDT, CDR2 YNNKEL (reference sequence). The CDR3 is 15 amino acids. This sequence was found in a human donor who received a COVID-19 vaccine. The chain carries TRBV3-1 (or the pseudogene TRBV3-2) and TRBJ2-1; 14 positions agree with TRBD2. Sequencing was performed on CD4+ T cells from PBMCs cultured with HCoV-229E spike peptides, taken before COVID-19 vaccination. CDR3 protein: CASSQAGLAGDEQFF. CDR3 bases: TGTGCCAGCAGCCAGGCGGGACTAGCGGGGGATGAGCAGTTCTTC.